One T cell receptor (beta chain) is described in this entry. Trimming pared 2 bases from V and 0 bases from J, leaving 14 bases between. The germline CDR1 and CDR2 sequences are MNHNS and SASEGT. The CDR3 extends over 17 amino acids. The data stem from a study of shared clonotypes between healthy human individuals. Sequencing used immunoSEQ multiplex PCR; TCRdb keeps in-frame clones, though not all of them. This sample yields some 2,000,000 clones, of which almost 96% are seen a single time; 0.13% belongs to the top ten. This TCR was recovered from a man younger than 35 in good health. The specimen sequenced was naive CD4+ T cells sorted from blood. The subset here: CD45RA+ positively selected. V and J are TRBV6-1 and TRBJ2-1; no clear D. The CDR3 spells CASSERDRASSYNEQFF. For the CDR3, the DNA is TGTGCCAGCAGTGAAAGGGATAGGGCAAGCTCCTACAATGAGCAGTTCTTC.